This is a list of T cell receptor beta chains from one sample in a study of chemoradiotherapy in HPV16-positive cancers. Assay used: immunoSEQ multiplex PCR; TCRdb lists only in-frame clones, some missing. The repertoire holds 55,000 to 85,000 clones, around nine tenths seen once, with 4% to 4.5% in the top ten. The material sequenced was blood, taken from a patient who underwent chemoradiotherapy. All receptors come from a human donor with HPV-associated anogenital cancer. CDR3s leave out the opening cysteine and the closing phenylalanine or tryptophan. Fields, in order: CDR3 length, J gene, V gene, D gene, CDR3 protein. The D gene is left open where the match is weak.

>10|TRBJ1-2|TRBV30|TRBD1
AWGTGGYGYT
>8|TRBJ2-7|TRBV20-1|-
SARGNEQY
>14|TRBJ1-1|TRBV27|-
ASSDRSPGDDTEAF
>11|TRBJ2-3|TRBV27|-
ASSVVSTDTQY
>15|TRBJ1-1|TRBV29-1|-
SAHRRVNPGRTTEAF
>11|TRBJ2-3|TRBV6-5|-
ASSFISTDTQY
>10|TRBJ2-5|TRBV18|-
ASSPKGETQY
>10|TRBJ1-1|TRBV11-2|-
ASSSLGTEAF
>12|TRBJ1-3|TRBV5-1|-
ASSFVGSGNTIY
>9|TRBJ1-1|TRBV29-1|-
SVARNTEAF
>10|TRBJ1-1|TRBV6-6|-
ASSPSGDEAF
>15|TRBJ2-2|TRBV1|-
TSSQETSAPNTGELF
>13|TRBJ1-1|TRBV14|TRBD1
ASSQTGTGNTEAF
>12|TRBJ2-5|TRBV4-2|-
ASSQEWDIETQY
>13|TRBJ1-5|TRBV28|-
ASSALQGFYQPQH
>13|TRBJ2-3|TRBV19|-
ASSISGLSTDTQY
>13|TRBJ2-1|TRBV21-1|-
ASSLRERAYNEQF
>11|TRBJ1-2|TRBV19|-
ASSIEAGVGYT
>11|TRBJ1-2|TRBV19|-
ASRDGLLYGYT
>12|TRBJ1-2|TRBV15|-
ATTRDRSDYGYT
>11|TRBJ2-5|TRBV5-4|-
ASSPDYSETQY
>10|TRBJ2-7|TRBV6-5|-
ASSPEGIEQY
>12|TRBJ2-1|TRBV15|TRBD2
ATSGLAGGFEQF
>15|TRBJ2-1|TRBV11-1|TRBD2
ASSSSTSGGAYNEQF
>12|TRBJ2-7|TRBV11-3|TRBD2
ASSLGFPGGEQY
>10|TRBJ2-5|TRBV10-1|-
ASGFEGAPQY
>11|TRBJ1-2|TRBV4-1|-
ASSPNPRGVHT
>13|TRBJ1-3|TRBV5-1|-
ASSLGQQAGNTIY
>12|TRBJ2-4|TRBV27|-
ASSYGGLDSIQY
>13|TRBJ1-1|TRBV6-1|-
ASTSVWGLNTEAF
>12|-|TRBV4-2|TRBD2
ASSQAAGAYEQY
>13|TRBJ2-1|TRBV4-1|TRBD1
ASSRGQRQGNEQF
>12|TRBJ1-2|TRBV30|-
AWSSSGTVYGYT
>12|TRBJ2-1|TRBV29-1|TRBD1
SVVRAGGRNEQF